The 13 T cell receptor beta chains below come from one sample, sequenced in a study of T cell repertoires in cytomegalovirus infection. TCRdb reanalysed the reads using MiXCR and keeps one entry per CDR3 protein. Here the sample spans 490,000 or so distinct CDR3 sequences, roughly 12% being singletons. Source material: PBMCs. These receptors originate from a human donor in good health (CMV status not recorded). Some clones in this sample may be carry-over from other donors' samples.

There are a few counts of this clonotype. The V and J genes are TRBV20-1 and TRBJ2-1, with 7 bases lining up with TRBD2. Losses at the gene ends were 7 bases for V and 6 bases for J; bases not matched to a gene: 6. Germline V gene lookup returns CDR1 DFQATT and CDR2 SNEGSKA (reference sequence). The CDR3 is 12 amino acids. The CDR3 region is CSGGGAINEQFF. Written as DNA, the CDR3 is TGCAGTGGGGGGGGTGCGATCAATGAGCAGTTCTTC.

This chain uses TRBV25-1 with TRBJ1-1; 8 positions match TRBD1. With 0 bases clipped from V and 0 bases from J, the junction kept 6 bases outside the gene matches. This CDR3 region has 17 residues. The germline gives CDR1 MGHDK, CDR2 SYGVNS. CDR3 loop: CASSEYGTGVVNTEAFF. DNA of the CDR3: TGTGCCAGCAGTGAATATGGGACAGGAGTCGTGAACACTGAAGCTTTCTTT.

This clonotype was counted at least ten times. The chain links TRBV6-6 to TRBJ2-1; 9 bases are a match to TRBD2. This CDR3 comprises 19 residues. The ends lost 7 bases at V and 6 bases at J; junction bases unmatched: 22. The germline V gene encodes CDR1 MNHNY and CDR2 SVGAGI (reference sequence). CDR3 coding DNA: TGTGCCAGCACCTCTAGGGGTCTGCGGGAGGGCACCCCGTCCAATGAGCAGTTCTTC. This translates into CASTSRGLREGTPSNEQFF.

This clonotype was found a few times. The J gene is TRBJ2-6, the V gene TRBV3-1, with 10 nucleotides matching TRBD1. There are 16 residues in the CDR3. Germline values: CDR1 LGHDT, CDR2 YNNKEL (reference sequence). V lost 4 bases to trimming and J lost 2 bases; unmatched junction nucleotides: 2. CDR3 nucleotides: TGTGCCAGCAGCCTGACAGGGGGCCCTGGGGCCAACGTCCTGACTTTC. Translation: CASSLTGGPGANVLTF. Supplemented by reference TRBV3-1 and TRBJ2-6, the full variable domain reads DTAVSQTPKYLVTQMGNDKSIKCEQNLGHDTMYWYKQDSKKFLKIMFSYNNKELIINETVPNRFSPKSPDKAHLNLHINSLELGDSAVYFCASSLTGGPGANVLTFGAGSRLTVL.

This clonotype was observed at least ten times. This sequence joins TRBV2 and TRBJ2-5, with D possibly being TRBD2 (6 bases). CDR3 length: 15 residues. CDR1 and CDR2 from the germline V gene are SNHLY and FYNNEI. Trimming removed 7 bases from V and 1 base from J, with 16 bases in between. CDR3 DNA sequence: TGTGCCAGCATCCGAGCAGGAGGGACCCAAGAGACCCAGTACTTC. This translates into CASIRAGGTQETQYF.

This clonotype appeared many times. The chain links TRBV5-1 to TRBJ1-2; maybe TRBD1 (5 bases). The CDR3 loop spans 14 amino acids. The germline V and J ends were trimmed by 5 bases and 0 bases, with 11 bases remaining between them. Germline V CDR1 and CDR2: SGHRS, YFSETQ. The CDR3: CASSWDAANYGYTF. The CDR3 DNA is TGCGCCAGCAGTTGGGACGCAGCTAACTATGGCTACACCTTC.

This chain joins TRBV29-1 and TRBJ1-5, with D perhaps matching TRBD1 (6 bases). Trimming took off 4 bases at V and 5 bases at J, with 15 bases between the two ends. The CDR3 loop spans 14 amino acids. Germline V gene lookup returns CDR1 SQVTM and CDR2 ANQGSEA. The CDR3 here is CSVAVGASDQPQHF. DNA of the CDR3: TGCAGCGTTGCTGTGGGGGCGTCGGATCAGCCCCAGCATTTT.

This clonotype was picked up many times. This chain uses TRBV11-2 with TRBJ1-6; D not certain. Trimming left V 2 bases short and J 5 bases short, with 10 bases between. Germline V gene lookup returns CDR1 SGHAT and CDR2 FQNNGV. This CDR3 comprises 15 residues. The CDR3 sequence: CASSLRGKNNSPLHF. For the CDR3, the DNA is TGTGCCAGCAGCTTAAGAGGGAAAAATAATTCACCCCTCCACTTT.

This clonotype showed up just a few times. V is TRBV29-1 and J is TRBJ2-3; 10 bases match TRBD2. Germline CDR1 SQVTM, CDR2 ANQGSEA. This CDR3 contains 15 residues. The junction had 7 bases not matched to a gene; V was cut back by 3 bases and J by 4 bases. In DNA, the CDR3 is TGCAGCGTTGATTCGGCTAGCGGGAGATCAGATACGCAGTATTTT. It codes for CSVDSASGRSDTQYF.

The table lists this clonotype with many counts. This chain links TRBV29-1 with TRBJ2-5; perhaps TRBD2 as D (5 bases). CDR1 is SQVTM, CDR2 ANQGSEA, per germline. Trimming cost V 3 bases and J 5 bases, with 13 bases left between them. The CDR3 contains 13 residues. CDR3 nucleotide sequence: TGCAGCGTTGACGGGTGGAGCGGTGAGACCCAGTACTTC. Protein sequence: CSVDGWSGETQYF.

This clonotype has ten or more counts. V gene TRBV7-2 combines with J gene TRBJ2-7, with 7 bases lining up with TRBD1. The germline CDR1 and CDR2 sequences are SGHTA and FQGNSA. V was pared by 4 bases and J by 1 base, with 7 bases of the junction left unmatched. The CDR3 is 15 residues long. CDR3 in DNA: TGTGCCAGCAGCTCCGACAGGGCCGCTTCCTACGAGCAGTACTTC. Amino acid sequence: CASSSDRAASYEQYF.

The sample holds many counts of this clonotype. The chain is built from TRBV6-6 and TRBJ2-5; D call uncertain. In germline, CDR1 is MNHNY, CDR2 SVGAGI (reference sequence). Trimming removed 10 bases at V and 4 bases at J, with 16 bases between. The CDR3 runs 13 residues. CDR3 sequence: CATGTARGETQYF. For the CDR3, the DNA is TGTGCCACCGGCACTGCCCGCGGAGAGACCCAGTACTTC.

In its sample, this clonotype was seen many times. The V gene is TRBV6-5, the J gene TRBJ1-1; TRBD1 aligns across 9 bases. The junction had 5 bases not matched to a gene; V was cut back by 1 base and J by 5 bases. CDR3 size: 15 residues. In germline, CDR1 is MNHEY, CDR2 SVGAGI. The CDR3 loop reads CASSYFGQGRTEAFF. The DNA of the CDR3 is TGTGCCAGCAGTTACTTCGGACAGGGGCGGACTGAAGCTTTCTTT.